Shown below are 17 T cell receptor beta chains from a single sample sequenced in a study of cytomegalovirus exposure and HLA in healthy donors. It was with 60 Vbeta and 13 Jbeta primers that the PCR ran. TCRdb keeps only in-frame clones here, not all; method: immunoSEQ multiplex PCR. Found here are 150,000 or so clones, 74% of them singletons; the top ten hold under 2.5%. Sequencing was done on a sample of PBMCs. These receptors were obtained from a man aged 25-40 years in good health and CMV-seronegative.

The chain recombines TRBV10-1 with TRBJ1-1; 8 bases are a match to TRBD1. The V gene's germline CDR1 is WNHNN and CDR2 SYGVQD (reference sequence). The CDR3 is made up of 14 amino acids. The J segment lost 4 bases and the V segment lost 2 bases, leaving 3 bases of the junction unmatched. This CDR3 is CASSEAGGLTEAFF. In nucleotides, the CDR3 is TGCGCCAGCAGTGAGGCAGGGGGCCTCACTGAAGCTTTCTTT.

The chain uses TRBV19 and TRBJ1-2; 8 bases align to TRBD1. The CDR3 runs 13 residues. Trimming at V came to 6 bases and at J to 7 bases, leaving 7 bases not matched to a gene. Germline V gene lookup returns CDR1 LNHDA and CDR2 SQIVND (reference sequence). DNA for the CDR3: TGTGCCAGTAGCAAGGACAGGGCGTCTGGCTACACCTTC. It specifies CASSKDRASGYTF.

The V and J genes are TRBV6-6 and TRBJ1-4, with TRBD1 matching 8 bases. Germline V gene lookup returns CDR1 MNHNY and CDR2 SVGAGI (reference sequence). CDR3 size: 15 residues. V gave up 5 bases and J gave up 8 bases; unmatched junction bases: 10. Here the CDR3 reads CASSPRTGKEEKLFF. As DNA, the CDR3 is TGTGCCAGCAGTCCTCGGACAGGGAAGGAGGAAAAACTGTTTTTT.

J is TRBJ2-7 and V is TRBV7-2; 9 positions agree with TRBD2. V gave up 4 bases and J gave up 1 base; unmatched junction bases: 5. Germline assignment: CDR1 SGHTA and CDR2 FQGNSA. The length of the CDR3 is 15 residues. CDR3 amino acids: CASSWQAGGSYEQYF. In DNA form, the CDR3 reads TGTGCCAGCAGCTGGCAAGCGGGGGGTTCCTACGAGCAGTACTTC.

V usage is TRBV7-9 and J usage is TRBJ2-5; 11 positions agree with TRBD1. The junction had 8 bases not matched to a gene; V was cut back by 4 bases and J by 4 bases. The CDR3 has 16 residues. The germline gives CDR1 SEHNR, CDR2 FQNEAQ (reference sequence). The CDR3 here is CASSSIRGQGGETQYF. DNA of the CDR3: TGTGCCAGCAGCTCCATACGGGGACAGGGGGGAGAGACCCAGTACTTC.

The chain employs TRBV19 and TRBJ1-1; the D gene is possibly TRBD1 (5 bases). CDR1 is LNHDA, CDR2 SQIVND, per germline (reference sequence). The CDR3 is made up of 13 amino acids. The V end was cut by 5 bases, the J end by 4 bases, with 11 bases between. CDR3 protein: CASSGGVGTEAFF. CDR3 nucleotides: TGTGCCAGTAGTGGGGGGGTCGGCACTGAAGCTTTCTTT. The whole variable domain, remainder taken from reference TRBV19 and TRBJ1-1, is DGGITQSPKYLFRKEGQNVTLSCEQNLNHDAMYWYRQDPGQGLRLIYYSQIVNDFQKGDIAEGYSVSREKKESFPLTVTSAQKNPTAFYLCASSGGVGTEAFFGQGTRLTVV.

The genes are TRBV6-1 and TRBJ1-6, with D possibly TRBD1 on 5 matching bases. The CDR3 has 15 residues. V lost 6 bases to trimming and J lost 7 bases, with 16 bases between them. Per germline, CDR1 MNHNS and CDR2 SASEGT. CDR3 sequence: CASSITRTRNSPLHF. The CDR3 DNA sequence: TGTGCCAGCAGCATCACCAGGACACGAAATTCACCCCTCCACTTT.

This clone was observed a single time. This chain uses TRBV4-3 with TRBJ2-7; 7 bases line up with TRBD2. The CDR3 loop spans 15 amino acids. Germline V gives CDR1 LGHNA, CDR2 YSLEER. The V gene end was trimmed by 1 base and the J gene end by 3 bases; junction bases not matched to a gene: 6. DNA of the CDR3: TGCGCCAGCAGCCAAGGGTCATTAGCGGGCTACGAGCAGTACTTC. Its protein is CASSQGSLAGYEQYF.

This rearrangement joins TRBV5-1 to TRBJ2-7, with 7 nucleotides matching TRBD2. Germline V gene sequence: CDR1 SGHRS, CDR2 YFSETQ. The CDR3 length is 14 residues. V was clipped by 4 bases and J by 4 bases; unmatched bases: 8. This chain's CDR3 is CASSRSGAGYEQYF. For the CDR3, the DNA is TGCGCCAGCAGCAGGAGCGGGGCGGGTTACGAGCAGTACTTC.

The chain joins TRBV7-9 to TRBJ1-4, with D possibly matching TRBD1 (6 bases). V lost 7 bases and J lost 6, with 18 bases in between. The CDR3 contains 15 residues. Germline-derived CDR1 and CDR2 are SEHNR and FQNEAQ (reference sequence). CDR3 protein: CASKDGGGLDEKLFF. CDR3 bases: TGTGCCAGCAAAGATGGGGGGGGCCTTGATGAAAAACTGTTTTTT. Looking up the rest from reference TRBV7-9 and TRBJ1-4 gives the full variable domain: DTGVSQNPRHKITKRGQNVTFRCDPISEHNRLYWYRQTLGQGPEFLTYFQNEAQLEKSRLLSDRFSAERPKGSFSTLEIQRTEQGDSAMYLCASKDGGGLDEKLFFGSGTQLSVL.

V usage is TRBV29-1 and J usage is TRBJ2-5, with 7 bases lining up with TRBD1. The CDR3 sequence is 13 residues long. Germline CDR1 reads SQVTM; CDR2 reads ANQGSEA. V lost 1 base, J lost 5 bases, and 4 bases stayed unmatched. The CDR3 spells CSVEGKGGETQYF. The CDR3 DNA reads TGCAGCGTTGAAGGAAAAGGGGGCGAGACCCAGTACTTC.

This CDR3 is CASSPGTGVTYEQYF. The CDR3 nucleotides are TGTGCCAGCAGCCCCGGGACAGGGGTTACCTACGAGCAGTACTTC. This chain links TRBV5-6 with TRBJ2-7; 10 bases align to TRBD1. This CDR3 is built from 15 residues. The V segment lost 4 bases and the J segment 2 bases; nucleotides outside the gene matches: 6. Germline V gene data show CDR1 as SGHDT and CDR2 as YYEEEE.

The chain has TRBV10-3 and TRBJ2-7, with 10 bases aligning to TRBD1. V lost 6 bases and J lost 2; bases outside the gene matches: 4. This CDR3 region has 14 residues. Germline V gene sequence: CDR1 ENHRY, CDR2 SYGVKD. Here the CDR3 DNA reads TGTGCCATCAGCGGGGACAGGGGACCCTACGAGCAGTACTTC. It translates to CAISGDRGPYEQYF.

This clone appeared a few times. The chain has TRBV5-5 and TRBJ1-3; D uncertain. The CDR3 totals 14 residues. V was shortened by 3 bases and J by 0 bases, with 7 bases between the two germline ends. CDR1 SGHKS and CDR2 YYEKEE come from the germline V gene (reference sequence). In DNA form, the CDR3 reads TGTGCCAGCAGCTCAGGAACCTCTGGAAACACCATATATTTT. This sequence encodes CASSSGTSGNTIYF.

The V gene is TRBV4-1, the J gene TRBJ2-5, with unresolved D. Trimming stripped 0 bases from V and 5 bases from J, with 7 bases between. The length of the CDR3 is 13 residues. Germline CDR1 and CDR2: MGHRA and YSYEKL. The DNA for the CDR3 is TGCGCCAGCAGCCAAGAGAGCGACGAGACCCAGTACTTC. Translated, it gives CASSQESDETQYF.

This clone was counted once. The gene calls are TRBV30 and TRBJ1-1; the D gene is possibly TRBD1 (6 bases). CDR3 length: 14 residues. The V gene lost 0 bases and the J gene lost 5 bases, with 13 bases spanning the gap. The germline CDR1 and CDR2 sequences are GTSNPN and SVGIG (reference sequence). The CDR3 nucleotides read TGTGCCTGGAGTGTACAAGGGAGGGGGACTGAAGCTTTCTTT. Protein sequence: CAWSVQGRGTEAFF.

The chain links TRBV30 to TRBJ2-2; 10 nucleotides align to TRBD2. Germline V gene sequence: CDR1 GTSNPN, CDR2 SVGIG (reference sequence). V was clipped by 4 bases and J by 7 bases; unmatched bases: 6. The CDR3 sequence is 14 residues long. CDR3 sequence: CAWKTLAGVGELFF. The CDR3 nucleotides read TGTGCCTGGAAGACTCTAGCGGGGGTCGGGGAGCTGTTTTTT.